The TCR beta chain under discussion was sequenced for a study of blood T cell repertoires in COVID-19 (TCRdb year 2020). Notes on the research overall: Samples from collaborators originated in the United States, Italy and Spain and spanned both the acute and convalescent phases of COVID-19. The material from the prospective study consisted of cDNA or gDNA derived from T cells, B-cell-depleted T cells, or PBMCs. Subjects who had been exposed to COVID-19, were actively infected with it, or had recovered from it provided the deeply sampled blood TCRbeta repertoires that made up the dataset. The samples were drawn from the first 160 participants of the ongoing ImmuneRACE study and from 1,254 subjects provided by 6 global collaborators. The repertoires were released in a freely available public database intended as a resource for research on the immune response to SARS-CoV-2. Nearly every sample came with metadata listing a de-identified subject ID, COVID-19 status, age in years and sex. Where HLA class I and class II types were available, the types were taken from metadata supplied by the sample provider, not from assay-based typing. Broad study findings and their caveats: Clinical and demographic metadata were provided uncurated, with the amount varying by source and participant.

Whole blood was collected in K2EDTA tubes by collaborating institutions according to the institutions' own protocols. For TCRbeta analysis, collaborator samples were shipped as frozen whole blood, as isolated PBMCs, or as DNA extracted from either sample type. TCRbeta CDR3 regions were amplified from genomic DNA using the immunoSEQ Assay, a bias-controlled multiplex PCR. In the source study's methods: The number of nucleated cells in each sample was estimated by amplification of reference gene primers within the assay. To quantify the absolute abundance of each unique TCRbeta CDR3 rearrangement, sequence reads were collapsed and filtered. For each sample, productive Simpson clonality was calculated as the square root of Simpson's diversity index across productive rearrangements. TCRdb provides this immuneACCESS table in a form limited to in-frame rearrangements. Some clones are lacking; in checked studies, under half of them reflect an unresolved V gene, and why the rest are absent is not known. For V, J and clone size, that table is used; D and trimming come from the DNA. A total of about 99,000 clones appear in this sample, approximately 88% of them only once. Jointly, the top ten make up around 12% of the sample.

As concerns this clone: What this receptor recognizes is not known. No much larger clonotype is one base removed from it; base qualities were not supplied.

The sequencing input was peripheral blood. The sequence was obtained from a human donor in a cohort sampled during active COVID-19.

The CDR3 has the sequence CASGLVGARTGELFF. The nucleotide sequence is TGTGCTAGTGGTTTGGTAGGGGCTCGAACCGGGGAGCTGTTTTTT. The chain is encoded by TRBV12-5 joined to TRBJ2-2; D gene: possibly TRBD1, on 5 matching bases. Inclusive of the bounding cysteine and phenylalanine, the CDR3 is 15 residues long. Only the CDR3 region is kept as DNA, spanning 45 bases read in frame from base 1. V was cut back by 0 bases and J by 5 bases, leaving a gap of 10 bases between them. According to the germline V gene, CDR1 reads LGHNT and CDR2 reads FRNRAP. With the portions outside the CDR3 filled from the reference TRBV12-5 and TRBJ2-2 genes, the complete variable region becomes DARVTQTPRHKVTEMGQEVTMRCQPILGHNTVFWYRQTMMQGLELLAYFRNRAPLDDSGMPKDRFSAEMPDATLATLKIQPSEPRDSAVYFCASGLVGARTGELFFGEGSRLTVL.